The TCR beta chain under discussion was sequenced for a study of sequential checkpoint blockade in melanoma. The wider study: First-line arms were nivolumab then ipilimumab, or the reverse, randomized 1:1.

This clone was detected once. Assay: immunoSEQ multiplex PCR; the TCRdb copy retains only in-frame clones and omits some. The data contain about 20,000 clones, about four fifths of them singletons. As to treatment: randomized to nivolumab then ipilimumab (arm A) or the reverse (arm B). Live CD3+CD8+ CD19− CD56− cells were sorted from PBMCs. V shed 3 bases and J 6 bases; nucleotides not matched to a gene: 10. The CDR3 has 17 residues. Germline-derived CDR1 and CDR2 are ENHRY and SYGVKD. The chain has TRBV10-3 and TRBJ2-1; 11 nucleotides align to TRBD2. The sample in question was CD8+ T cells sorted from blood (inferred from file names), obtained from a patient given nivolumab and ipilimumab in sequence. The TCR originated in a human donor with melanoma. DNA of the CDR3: TGTGCCATCAGTGACTTCCTAGCGGGGGGACCAAGCAATGAGCAGTTCTTC. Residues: CAISDFLAGGPSNEQFF.